This T cell receptor beta chain was sequenced in a study of Graves' ophthalmopathy and Graves' hyperthyroidism. Turning to the study itself: No treatment had been given when peripheral blood was collected at initial diagnosis.

Reliance was placed on clinical symptoms, serum thyroxine, TRAb, thyroid ultrasound and orbital computed tomography for diagnosis. The sample holds many counts of this clonotype. Antigen: not known. CDR1 MNHEY and CDR2 SMNVEV come from the germline V gene (reference sequence). V was shortened by 2 bases and J by 0 bases, with 20 bases between the two germline ends. The CDR3 consists of 18 residues. Using RNA transcripts, the TCR beta CDR3 regions were amplified. RT-PCR with HTBI primers came first, then second-round multiplex PCR. TCRdb analysed the multiplex PCR reads with MiXCR anew, one entry per CDR3 protein. Found here are hundreds of thousands of distinct CDR3 sequences, 14% of them singletons; the top ten hold approximately 9.8%. Study conclusions and caveats: A model of 13 signatures distinguished ophthalmopathy from stable hyperthyroidism at approximately 88% sensitivity and about 80% specificity. Most expanded clonotypes from thyroid (those above 0.001 frequency) were also found in blood.

The origin of this receptor is a woman in her twenties or thirties with Graves' ophthalmopathy. The rearrangement uses TRBV27 and TRBJ2-7; D is tentatively TRBD1 or TRBD2 (5 bases each). Sequenced input: blood. CDR3 coding DNA: TGTGCCAGCAGTTTAGACCCGCCGGGGCCCCTAAGCTCCTACGAGCAGTACTTC. As protein: CASSLDPPGPLSSYEQYF.